This entry lists 7 T cell receptor beta chains sequenced from one sample in a study of T cell clonotyping in hematopoietic cell transplantation. TCRdb keeps only in-frame clones here, not all; method: immunoSEQ multiplex PCR. The table records 6,500 to 8,000 clones, 98% of them present only once. Sequenced here: PBMCs, sampled 30 days after allogeneic stem cell transplant. Receptor source: a male patient between 60 and 69 years old who had an allogeneic stem cell transplant from a related donor, so the T cells may come from the graft donor. Some clones in this sample may be carry-over from other donors' samples.

The rearrangement joins TRBV6-5 to TRBJ1-1, with TRBD1 matching 7 bases. The V segment lost 8 bases and the J segment 4 bases; nucleotides outside the gene matches: 13. The CDR3 has 15 amino acids. Germline V gene sequence: CDR1 MNHEY, CDR2 SVGAGI. CDR3 amino acids: CASAEGGAGSTEAFF. In DNA form, the CDR3 reads TGTGCCAGCGCGGAAGGGGGCGCGGGGAGCACTGAAGCTTTCTTT.

This rearrangement joins TRBV6-4 to TRBJ1-1; D uncertain. The CDR3 is 14 amino acids. V gave up 3 bases and J gave up 4 bases, with 12 bases separating them. Germline values: CDR1 MRHNA, CDR2 SNTAGT. CDR3 nucleotide sequence: TGTGCCAGCAGTGAAAGGGATCGGGGCACTGAAGCTTTCTTT. Its translation is CASSERDRGTEAFF.

A remark on this clone: The junction and the germline gene differ at one end; a read error may be behind it. The chain couples TRBV6-5 to TRBJ1-3; TRBD1 agrees at 7 bases. The CDR3 is 14 amino acids. CDR1 is MNHEY and CDR2 is SVGAGI in the germline V gene. CDR3 nucleotide sequence: TGTGCCAGCATTTACAGGGGAGATTCAAACACCATATATTTT. Translation gives CASIYRGDSNTIYF.

The table lists this clone with a count of one. The rearrangement links TRBV25-1 to TRBJ2-6; possibly TRBD1 for D (6 bases). In germline, CDR1 is MGHDK, CDR2 SYGVNS. Trimming shortened V by 7 bases and J by 0 bases, and 10 bases separated the two germline ends. The CDR3 length is 15 residues. The CDR3 spells CASIGGFSGANVLTF. The CDR3 nucleotides are TGTGCCAGCATAGGGGGTTTCTCTGGGGCCAACGTCCTGACTTTC.

The chain employs TRBV10-3 and TRBJ1-6; TRBD1 agrees at 8 bases. Per the germline V gene, CDR1 is ENHRY and CDR2 is SYGVKD. V lost 4 bases, J lost 5 bases, and 7 bases stayed unmatched. CDR3 length: 16 residues. CDR3 coding DNA: TGTGCCATCAGTGGGGGGGACAGGATCAATAATTCACCCCTCCACTTT. Translated, it gives CAISGGDRINNSPLHF.

The chain has TRBV5-6 and TRBJ2-7, with 13 positions matching TRBD2. This CDR3 region has 14 residues. Losses at the gene ends were 7 bases for V and 2 bases for J; bases not matched to a gene: 3. Germline V CDR1 and CDR2: SGHDT, YYEEEE. For the CDR3, the DNA is TGTGCCAGCTTCACTAGCGGGGGGGCCTACGAGCAGTACTTC. This encodes CASFTSGGAYEQYF.

The chain has TRBV6-5 and TRBJ2-1, with D possibly matching TRBD1 (5 bases). CDR1 is MNHEY, CDR2 SVGAGI, per germline. This CDR3 comprises 15 residues. The ends were cut back, 0 bases at V and 4 bases at J, with 10 bases in the middle. The chain's CDR3 is CASSYSGDRYNEQFF. In nucleotides, the CDR3 is TGTGCCAGCAGTTACTCGGGTGACAGATACAATGAGCAGTTCTTC.